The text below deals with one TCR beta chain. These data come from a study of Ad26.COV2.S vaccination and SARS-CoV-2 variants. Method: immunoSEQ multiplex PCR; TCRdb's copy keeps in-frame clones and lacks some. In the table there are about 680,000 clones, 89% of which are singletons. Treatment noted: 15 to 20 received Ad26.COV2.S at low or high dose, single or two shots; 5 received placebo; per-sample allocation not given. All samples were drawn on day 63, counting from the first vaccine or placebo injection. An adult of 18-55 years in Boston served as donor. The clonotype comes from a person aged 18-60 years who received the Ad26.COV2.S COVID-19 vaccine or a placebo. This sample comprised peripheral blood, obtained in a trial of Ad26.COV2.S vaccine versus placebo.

CDR3 in amino acids: CASGFSGSRETQYF. The CDR3 region has the DNA TGTGCTAGTGGTTTTAGCGGGAGCAGGGAGACCCAGTACTTC. The gene calls are TRBV12-5 and TRBJ2-5; 9 nucleotides align to TRBD2. Germline CDR1 is LGHNT and CDR2 is FRNRAP. The CDR3 is 14 residues long. The trim removed 3 bases at V and 5 bases at J, leaving 4 bases unmatched.